The TCR beta chain under discussion was sequenced for a study of T-cell reconstitution after alpha-beta-depleted transplantation in children. The V end lost 2 bases, the J end lost 1 base, and 3 bases lay between the germline ends. The germline gives CDR1 GTSNPN, CDR2 SVGIG (reference sequence). The CDR3 sequence is 12 residues long. Using unique molecular identifiers, the investigators prepared the TCRbeta library. One entry per CDR3 protein, called by TCRdb with MiXCR from the PCR reads. The table includes hundreds of thousands of distinct CDR3 sequences, over 9.5% detected once. This clonotype showed up just a few times.

This TCR was sampled from a human donor who donated a stem cell graft to a child with acute myeloid leukemia. The sample in question was PBMCs from the stem cell graft donor, obtained from the stem cell graft. The chain carries TRBV30 and TRBJ1-5, with D unclear. The CDR3 spells CAWSRSNQPQHF. CDR3 bases: TGTGCCTGGAGTAGAAGCAATCAGCCCCAGCATTTT.